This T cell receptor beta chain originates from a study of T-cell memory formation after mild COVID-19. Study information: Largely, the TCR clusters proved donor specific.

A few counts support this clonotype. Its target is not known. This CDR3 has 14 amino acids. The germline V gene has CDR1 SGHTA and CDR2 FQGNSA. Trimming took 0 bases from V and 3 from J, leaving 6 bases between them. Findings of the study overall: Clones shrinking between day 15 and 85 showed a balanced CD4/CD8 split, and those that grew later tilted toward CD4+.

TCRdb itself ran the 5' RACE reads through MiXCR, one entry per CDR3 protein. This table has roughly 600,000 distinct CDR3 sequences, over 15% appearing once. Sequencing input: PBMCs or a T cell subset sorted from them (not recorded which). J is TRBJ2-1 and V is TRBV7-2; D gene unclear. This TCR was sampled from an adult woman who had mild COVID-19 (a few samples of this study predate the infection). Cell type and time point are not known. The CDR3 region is CASSLAYSYNEQFF. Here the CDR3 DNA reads TGTGCCAGCAGCTTAGCTTACAGCTACAATGAGCAGTTCTTC.